The 4 T cell receptor beta chains below come from one sample, sequenced in a study of T-cell memory formation after mild COVID-19. TCRdb passed the 5' RACE reads through MiXCR, listing each CDR3 protein once. The table lists 200,000 to 300,000 distinct CDR3 sequences, approximately 9% of them singletons. The sequencing input was PBMCs or a T cell subset sorted from them (not recorded which). The receptors originated from a man younger than 35 who had mild COVID-19 (a few samples of this study predate the infection). Cell type and time point are not known.

This clonotype was picked up a small number of times. The chain couples TRBV9 to TRBJ2-5; D call uncertain. Trimming removed 0 bases at V and 3 bases at J, with 12 bases between. The CDR3 is made up of 15 amino acids. Germline lookup yields CDR1 SGDLS and CDR2 YYNGEE. CDR3 sequence reads: CASSVAPVLEETQYF. CDR3 nucleotide sequence: TGTGCCAGCAGCGTAGCTCCAGTTCTGGAAGAGACCCAGTACTTC.

V usage is TRBV7-2 and J usage is TRBJ1-6, with D possibly TRBD1 on 6 matching bases. The CDR3 runs 14 residues. Germline-derived CDR1 and CDR2 are SGHTA and FQGNSA. With 3 bases removed from V and 4 bases from J, the gap between germline ends came to 7 bases. DNA of the CDR3: TGTGCCAGCAGCTTTACAGGGTATAATTCACCCCTCCACTTT. This encodes CASSFTGYNSPLHF.

There are a few counts of this clonotype. The rearrangement joins TRBV29-1 to TRBJ1-1; the D gene is possibly TRBD1 (6 bases). V lost 3 bases to trimming and J lost 1 base, with 12 bases between them. Germline values: CDR1 SQVTM, CDR2 ANQGSEA. CDR3 length: 14 amino acids. The CDR3 loop is CSVDGGSTNTEAFF. Here the CDR3 DNA reads TGCAGCGTTGACGGGGGCAGCACGAACACTGAAGCTTTCTTT.

This clonotype was counted a few times. The gene calls are TRBV7-2 and TRBJ2-7; possible D gene TRBD1, 6 bases. Trimming took off 5 bases at V and 4 bases at J, with 18 bases between the two ends. This CDR3 is 15 amino acids long. CDR1 and CDR2 (germline): SGHTA, FQGNSA. CDR3 sequence reads: CASSLRLGQGYEQYV. The CDR3 bases are TGTGCCAGCAGCCTACGGTTAGGGCAGGGGTACGAGCAGTACGTC.